This T cell receptor beta chain was captured in a study of blood T cells in healthy people across ages. Primed by a sample-barcoded 5' primer and a J-beta primer mix, a second PCR proceeded for 7 to 11 cycles. A 12-random-nucleotide template-switch adaptor tagged each cDNA molecule. Every sample returned 3 million or more CDR3-containing paired-end reads. TCRdb itself ran the 5' RACE reads through MiXCR, one entry per CDR3 protein. The sample has 650,000 to 1,000,000 distinct CDR3 sequences; 30% to 45% are singletons. Study-wide results and limits: Estimates based on one million T cells were treated as lower bounds.

Germline V CDR1 and CDR2: LGHNA, YSLEER. There are 16 residues in the CDR3. Concerning this clonotype itself: The antigen remains undetermined. A junction end diverges from the germline sequence, so it may reflect a read error.

The V gene is TRBV4-3, the J gene TRBJ2-3; D could derive from TRBD1 or TRBD2 (5 bases each). The specimen sequenced was blood. This clonotype was obtained from a man aged 18 to 30 in good health. The CDR3 bases are TGCGCCAGCAGCCAAGAACCCACGGGGAGCACAGGTACGCAGTATTTT. The encoded protein is CASSQEPTGSTGTQYF.